This is a list of T cell receptor beta chains from one sample in a study of CD8 T cells in ankylosing spondylitis. TCRdb re-called the 5' RACE reads with MiXCR, one entry per CDR3 protein. Among about 230,000 distinct CDR3 sequences listed, 8% to 10% were seen once. Material: blood, either unsorted or a sorted T cell fraction (not recorded which). Receptors originate from a female donor with ankylosing spondylitis or in good health (not recorded which). The conserved cysteine and the conserved F or W are not part of the CDR3 here. Clone size is shown for a subset of rows, as once, few, many or a class of expanded clone.

cdr3_aa: ASSQGWREIDEQY
v_call: TRBV14
j_call: TRBJ2-7
clone_size: many

cdr3_aa: SARISGRFNNEQF
v_call: TRBV20-1
j_call: TRBJ2-1
clone_size: many

cdr3_aa: ASSTTGEAGELF
v_call: TRBV19
j_call: TRBJ2-2
clone_size: few

cdr3_aa: ASRLPGGAGEWNEQF
v_call: TRBV12-3/TRBV12-4
j_call: TRBJ2-1
clone_size: many

cdr3_aa: SANGISYEQY
v_call: TRBV20-1
j_call: TRBJ2-7
clone_size: many

cdr3_aa: ASSYTRSEQF
v_call: TRBV6-2/TRBV6-3
j_call: TRBJ2-1
clone_size: many

cdr3_aa: SARDSGRGGATEAF
v_call: TRBV20-1
j_call: TRBJ1-1
clone_size: few

cdr3_aa: ASSLGPEQETQY
v_call: TRBV5-1
j_call: TRBJ2-5
clone_size: many

cdr3_aa: ASSRLALGANVLT
v_call: TRBV12-3/TRBV12-4
j_call: TRBJ2-6
clone_size: many

cdr3_aa: ASSFLGNEQF
v_call: TRBV12-3/TRBV12-4
j_call: TRBJ2-1
clone_size: many

cdr3_aa: ASSLVPEYNEQF
v_call: TRBV5-1
j_call: TRBJ2-1
clone_size: many

cdr3_aa: AISEGGSSYNEQF
v_call: TRBV10-3
j_call: TRBJ2-1
clone_size: many

cdr3_aa: ATTDTSGTEAF
v_call: TRBV15
j_call: TRBJ1-1
clone_size: .

cdr3_aa: ASSEGGYGYT
v_call: TRBV2
j_call: TRBJ1-2
clone_size: many

cdr3_aa: SAYSGSDYEQY
v_call: TRBV20-1
j_call: TRBJ2-7
clone_size: many

cdr3_aa: SAPGQGMNTEAF
v_call: TRBV29-1
j_call: TRBJ1-1
clone_size: many